These 2 T cell receptor beta chains were all obtained from the same sample, sequenced in a study of cytomegalovirus exposure and HLA in healthy donors. PCR involved 60 Vbeta and 13 Jbeta primers. Some clones are missing from TCRdb's copy, which holds only in-frame ones; the method was immunoSEQ multiplex PCR. The sample has about 190,000 clones, roughly 80% seen once. Sequencing was done on a sample of PBMCs. Receptors were obtained from a woman under 30 in good health and CMV-seronegative.

This chain joins TRBV28 and TRBJ1-5; possible D gene TRBD1, 5 bases. Between the trimmed V and J ends, which lost 7 bases and 3 bases, there was a span of 10 bases. The CDR3 has 13 residues. CDR1 MDHEN and CDR2 SYDVKM come from the germline V gene. CDR3 sequence: CASTAGINQPQHF. As DNA, the CDR3 is TGTGCCAGCACGGCAGGGATCAATCAGCCCCAGCATTTT. Using reference TRBV28 and TRBJ1-5 for the parts outside the CDR3, the full variable domain is DVKVTQSSRYLVKRTGEKVFLECVQDMDHENMFWYRQDPGLGLRLIYFSYDVKMKEKGDIPEGYSVSREKKERFSLILESASTNQTSMYLCASTAGINQPQHFGDGTRLSIL.

This chain connects TRBV10-1 to TRBJ2-1; 14 nucleotides line up with TRBD2. J gave up 5 bases and V 3 bases, and 3 bases lay outside the gene matches. Germline CDR1 and CDR2: WNHNN and SYGVQD (reference sequence). The CDR3 contains 16 residues. CDR3 DNA: TGCGCCAGCAGTGATGGGGGACTAGCGGGGGACAATGAGCAGTTCTTC. It is translated as CASSDGGLAGDNEQFF.